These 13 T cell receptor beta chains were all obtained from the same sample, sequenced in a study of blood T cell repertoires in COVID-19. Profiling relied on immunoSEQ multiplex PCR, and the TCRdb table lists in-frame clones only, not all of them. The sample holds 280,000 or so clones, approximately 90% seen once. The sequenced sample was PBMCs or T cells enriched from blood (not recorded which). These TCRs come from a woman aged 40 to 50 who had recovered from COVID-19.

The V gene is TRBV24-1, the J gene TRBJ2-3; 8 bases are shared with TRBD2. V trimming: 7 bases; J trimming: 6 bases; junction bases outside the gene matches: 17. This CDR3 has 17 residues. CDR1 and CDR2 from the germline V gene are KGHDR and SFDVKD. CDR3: CATSKINSGELPDTQYF. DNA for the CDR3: TGTGCCACCAGCAAAATAAATAGCGGGGAGTTGCCGGATACGCAGTATTTT.

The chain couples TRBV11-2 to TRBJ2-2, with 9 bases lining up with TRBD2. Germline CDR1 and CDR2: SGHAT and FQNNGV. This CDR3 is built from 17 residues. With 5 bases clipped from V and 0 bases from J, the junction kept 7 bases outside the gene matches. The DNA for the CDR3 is TGTGCCAGCAGCCCACTAGCGGGCCTAACGAACACCGGGGAGCTGTTTTTT. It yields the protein CASSPLAGLTNTGELFF.

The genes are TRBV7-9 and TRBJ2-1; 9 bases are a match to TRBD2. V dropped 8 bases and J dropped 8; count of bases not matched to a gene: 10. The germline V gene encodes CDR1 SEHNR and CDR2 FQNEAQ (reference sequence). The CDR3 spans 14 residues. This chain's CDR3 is CASRAGGYIDEQFF. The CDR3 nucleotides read TGTGCCAGCCGGGCGGGAGGGTACATCGATGAGCAGTTCTTC.

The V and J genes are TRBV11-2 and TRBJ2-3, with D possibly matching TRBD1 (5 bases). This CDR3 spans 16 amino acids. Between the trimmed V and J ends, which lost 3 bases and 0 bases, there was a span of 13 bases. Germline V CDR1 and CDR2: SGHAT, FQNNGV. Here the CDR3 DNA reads TGTGCCAGCAGCTTTGAAGGGGCTATTAGCACAGATACGCAGTATTTT. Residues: CASSFEGAISTDTQYF.

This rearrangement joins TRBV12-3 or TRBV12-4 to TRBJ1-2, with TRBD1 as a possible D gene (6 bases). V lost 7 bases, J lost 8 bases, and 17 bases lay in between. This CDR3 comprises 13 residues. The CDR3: CASNPTGRYGYTF. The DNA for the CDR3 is TGTGCCAGCAACCCAACAGGGCGGTACGGCTACACCTTC.

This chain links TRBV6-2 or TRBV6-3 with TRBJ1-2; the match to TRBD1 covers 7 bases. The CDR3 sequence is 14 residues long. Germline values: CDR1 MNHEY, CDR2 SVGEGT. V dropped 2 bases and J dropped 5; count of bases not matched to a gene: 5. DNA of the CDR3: TGTGCCAGCAGTTACGGGGACAGCTGGTATGGCTACACCTTC. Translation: CASSYGDSWYGYTF.

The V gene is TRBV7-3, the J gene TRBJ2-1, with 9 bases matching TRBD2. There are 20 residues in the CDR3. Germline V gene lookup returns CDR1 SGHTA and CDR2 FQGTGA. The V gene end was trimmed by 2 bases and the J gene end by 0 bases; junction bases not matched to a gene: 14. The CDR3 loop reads CASSLDPGLAGPSSYNEQFF. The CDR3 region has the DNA TGTGCCAGCAGCTTAGATCCGGGACTAGCCGGCCCTAGCTCCTACAATGAGCAGTTCTTC. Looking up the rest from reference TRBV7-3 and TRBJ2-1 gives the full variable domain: GAGVSQTPSNKVTEKGKYVELRCDPISGHTALYWYRQSLGQGPEFLIYFQGTGAADDSGLPNDRFFAVRPEGSVSTLKIQRTERGDSAVYLCASSLDPGLAGPSSYNEQFFGPGTRLTVL.

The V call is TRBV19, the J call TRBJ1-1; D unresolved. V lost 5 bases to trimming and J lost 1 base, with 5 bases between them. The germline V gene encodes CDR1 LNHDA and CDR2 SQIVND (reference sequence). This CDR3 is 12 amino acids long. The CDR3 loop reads CASSEQNTEAFF. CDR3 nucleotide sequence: TGTGCCAGTAGTGAACAGAACACTGAAGCTTTCTTT.

DNA of the CDR3: TGTGCCAGCAGCCCATCCCCTGAGTACCAAGAGACCCAGTACTTC. Translated: CASSPSPEYQETQYF. This chain uses TRBV3-1 (or the pseudogene TRBV3-2) with TRBJ2-5, with D uncertain. Trimming left V 4 bases short and J 0 bases short, with 12 bases between. This CDR3 contains 15 residues. CDR1 is LGHDT, CDR2 YNNKEL, per germline (reference sequence).

As DNA, the CDR3 is TGCGCCAGCAGCGAGAGGACTAGCGGGAGTTCGTGGGGTGAAGGCACAGATACGCAGTATTTT. It yields the protein CASSERTSGSSWGEGTDTQYF. The rearrangement joins TRBV5-1 to TRBJ2-3; 13 bases agree with TRBD2. V was pared by 4 bases and J by 1 base, with 18 bases of the junction left unmatched. CDR3 length equals 21 residues. Germline values: CDR1 SGHRS, CDR2 YFSETQ.

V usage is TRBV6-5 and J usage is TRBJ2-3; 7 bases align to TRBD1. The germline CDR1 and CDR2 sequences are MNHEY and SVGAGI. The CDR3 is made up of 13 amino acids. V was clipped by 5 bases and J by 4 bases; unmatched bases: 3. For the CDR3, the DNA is TGTGCCAGCAGTCCGACAGGGCCAGATACGCAGTATTTT. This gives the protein CASSPTGPDTQYF.

DNA for the CDR3: TGTGCCAGCTCACCACAGCAGGGAGGCACCGGGGAGCTGTTTTTT. Translating gives CASSPQQGGTGELFF. The V call is TRBV18, the J call TRBJ2-2, with D tentatively TRBD2 (6 bases). V lost 1 base to trimming and J lost 4 bases, with 10 bases between them. Germline values: CDR1 KGHSH, CDR2 LQKENI. CDR3 size: 15 residues.

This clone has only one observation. CDR3 nucleotides: TGTGCCAGCAGTCCGCTAGCGGGAGGCTCCTACGAGCAGTACTTC. Residues: CASSPLAGGSYEQYF. The chain combines TRBV4-2 with TRBJ2-7; 11 bases are a match to TRBD2. Germline CDR1 is LGHNA and CDR2 is YNFKEQ. CDR3 size: 15 residues. V shed 6 bases and J 0 bases; nucleotides not matched to a gene: 4.